The 17 T cell receptor beta chains given below trace back to one sample, sequenced in a study of cytomegalovirus exposure and HLA in healthy donors. This PCR relied on a set of 60 Vbeta primers and 13 Jbeta primers. The table came from immunoSEQ multiplex PCR; TCRdb's copy has only in-frame clones and leaves some out. The sample contains 100,000 to 150,000 clones, roughly four fifths of which appear only once. Material for sequencing was PBMCs. The receptors shown here come from a boy aged 2 to 10 in good health and CMV-seronegative.

V gene TRBV6-7 combines with J gene TRBJ1-1, with a tentative D call TRBD1 (5 bases). TRBV6-7 is classed as an ORF, of uncertain function. The V end lost 0 bases, the J end lost 1 base, and 12 bases lay between the germline ends. This CDR3 spans 16 amino acids. CDR3 protein: CASSYSNRQGNTEAFF. The CDR3 region has the DNA TGTGCCAGCAGTTACTCGAATCGGCAGGGGAACACTGAAGCTTTCTTT.

This sequence joins TRBV4-2 and TRBJ1-1, with unresolved D. V gave up 1 base and J gave up 1 base, with 13 bases separating them. The CDR3 consists of 16 residues. Per the germline V gene, CDR1 is LGHNA and CDR2 is YNFKEQ. The CDR3 reads CASSQGSRAGNTEAFF. The CDR3 DNA sequence: TGTGCCAGCAGCCAAGGGTCGAGGGCGGGGAACACTGAAGCTTTCTTT.

The sample holds a few counts of this clone. V usage is TRBV10-3 and J usage is TRBJ2-7; maybe TRBD1 (5 bases). The CDR3 loop spans 12 amino acids. With 5 bases removed from V and 3 bases from J, the gap between germline ends came to 8 bases. Germline loops: CDR1 ENHRY, CDR2 SYGVKD. The CDR3 nucleotides read TGTGCCATCAGTTTTGACAGCTACGAGCAGTACGTC. This sequence encodes CAISFDSYEQYV.

The V and J genes are TRBV27 and TRBJ1-1, with D possibly matching TRBD1 (6 bases). This CDR3 has 17 amino acids. Germline values: CDR1 MNHEY, CDR2 SMNVEV (reference sequence). The germline V and J ends were trimmed by 4 bases and 2 bases, with 20 bases remaining between them. The CDR3 coding sequence is TGTGCCAGCAGTTCTATCCCAGGGGTTGTGAGAAACACTGAAGCTTTCTTT. As protein: CASSSIPGVVRNTEAFF.

This clone came up once. The chain carries TRBV11-2 and TRBJ1-1, with D unresolved. V was trimmed by 4 bases and J by 10 bases, leaving 16 bases between them. Germline loops: CDR1 SGHAT, CDR2 FQNNGV. This CDR3 has 13 amino acids. The CDR3 DNA sequence: TGTGCCAGCAGCTCTACGACTGGAGGTTTAGCTTTCTTT. This encodes CASSSTTGGLAFF.

The J gene is TRBJ2-6, the V gene TRBV30; 8 bases agree with TRBD2. CDR1 is GTSNPN, CDR2 SVGIG, per germline (reference sequence). Trimming took 3 bases from V and 0 from J; bases not matched to a gene: 4. The CDR3 sequence is 16 residues long. DNA for the CDR3: TGTGCCTGGAGCGGGAGGGGTTTCTCTGGGGCCAACGTCCTGACTTTC. As protein: CAWSGRGFSGANVLTF. The whole variable domain, filled in from reference TRBV30 and TRBJ2-6, reads SQTIHQWPATLVQPVGSPLSLECTVEGTSNPNLYWYRQAAGRGLQLLFYSVGIGQISSEVPQNLSASRPQDRQFILSSKKLLLSDSGFYLCAWSGRGFSGANVLTFGAGSRLTVL.

V is TRBV7-3 and J is TRBJ2-7, with D possibly TRBD1 on 5 matching bases. The germline V gene has CDR1 SGHTA and CDR2 FQGTGA. The ends were cut back, 0 bases at V and 5 bases at J, with 11 bases in the middle. The CDR3 contains 14 residues. The chain's CDR3 is CASSLTGDFHEQYF. DNA for the CDR3: TGTGCCAGCAGCTTAACAGGGGATTTCCACGAGCAGTACTTC.

This chain joins TRBV9 and TRBJ2-2; 10 nucleotides agree with TRBD2. Losses at the gene ends were 4 bases for V and 6 bases for J; bases not matched to a gene: 9. This CDR3 region has 16 residues. CDR1 is SGDLS, CDR2 YYNGEE, per germline. The chain's CDR3 is CASSSLSGGAPGELFF. The CDR3 DNA sequence: TGTGCCAGCAGCTCCCTGAGCGGGGGGGCTCCCGGGGAGCTGTTTTTT. The variable domain in full, completed from reference TRBV9 and TRBJ2-2, reads DSGVTQTPKHLITATGQRVTLRCSPRSGDLSVYWYQQSLDQGLQFLIQYYNGEERAKGNILERFSAQQFPDLHSELNLSSLELGDSALYFCASSSLSGGAPGELFFGEGSRLTVL.

The rearrangement joins TRBV7-8 to TRBJ1-3; D may be TRBD1 (5 bases). The germline V and J ends were trimmed by 5 bases and 0 bases, with 11 bases remaining between them. CDR3 length: 15 amino acids. Germline CDR1 is SGHVS and CDR2 is FQNEAQ. The CDR3 is CASSGGGVSGNTIYF. CDR3 nucleotides: TGTGCCAGCAGCGGTGGGGGGGTCTCTGGAAACACCATATATTTT.

This chain links TRBV19 with TRBJ2-1, with TRBD1 matching 7 bases. This CDR3 contains 15 residues. With 1 base clipped from V and 2 bases from J, the junction kept 2 bases outside the gene matches. CDR1 LNHDA and CDR2 SQIVND come from the germline V gene (reference sequence). CDR3 DNA sequence: TGTGCCAGTAGTATAGGGGGGACAGCCTACAATGAGCAGTTCTTC. Translating gives CASSIGGTAYNEQFF.

The V call is TRBV29-1, the J call TRBJ1-4, with D unclear. Germline CDR1 is SQVTM and CDR2 is ANQGSEA. The V gene lost 7 bases and the J gene lost 2 bases, with 11 bases spanning the gap. The CDR3 spans 13 residues. Written as DNA, the CDR3 is TGCAGCGCCCAGCGTGGGACTAATGAAAAACTGTTTTTT. Protein sequence: CSAQRGTNEKLFF. Variable domain in full (rest from reference TRBV29-1 and TRBJ1-4): SAVISQKPSRDICQRGTSLTIQCQVDSQVTMMFWYRQQPGQSLTLIATANQGSEATYESGFVIDKFPISRPNLTFSTLTVSNMSPEDSSIYLCSAQRGTNEKLFFGSGTQLSVL.

The rearrangement uses TRBV4-1 and TRBJ2-7; D is undetermined. The V gene lost 0 bases and the J gene lost 3 bases, with 9 bases spanning the gap. Per germline, CDR1 MGHRA and CDR2 YSYEKL. CDR3 length equals 14 residues. The CDR3 reads CASSQDFGYYEQYV. As DNA, the CDR3 is TGCGCCAGCAGCCAAGATTTCGGCTACTACGAGCAGTACGTC.

This chain links TRBV7-8 with TRBJ1-4; 8 nucleotides agree with TRBD1. The J segment lost 8 bases and the V segment lost 2 bases, leaving 10 bases of the junction unmatched. The CDR3 loop spans 16 amino acids. The germline CDR1 and CDR2 sequences are SGHVS and FQNEAQ. The chain's CDR3 is CASSLRVGQGAEKLFF. The DNA of the CDR3 is TGTGCCAGCAGCTTACGGGTGGGGCAGGGGGCGGAAAAACTGTTTTTT.

The chain uses TRBV6-1 and TRBJ2-7; D is possibly TRBD2 (6 bases). The germline gives CDR1 MNHNS, CDR2 SASEGT. The CDR3 length is 12 residues. V lost 6 bases and J lost 5, with 11 bases in between. For the CDR3, the DNA is TGTGCCAGCAGGGTCGGGGGAGACGAGCAGTACGTC. It translates to CASRVGGDEQYV.

V is TRBV7-3 and J is TRBJ2-3; perhaps TRBD2 as D (5 bases). Germline-derived CDR1 and CDR2 are SGHTA and FQGTGA. The CDR3 is 14 residues long. V was pared by 4 bases and J by 3 bases, with 11 bases between. The CDR3 DNA reads TGTGCCAGCAGCTCTAGCTGGAGAACAGATACGCAGTATTTT. It yields the protein CASSSSWRTDTQYF.

The rearrangement uses TRBV27 and TRBJ1-2; maybe TRBD1 (6 bases). Germline V lookup: CDR1 MNHEY, CDR2 SMNVEV (reference sequence). V lost 6 bases and J lost 2, with 10 bases in between. The CDR3 contains 13 residues. CDR3 DNA sequence: TGTGCCAGCAGCCCGACAGGCAACTATGGCTACACCTTC. This sequence encodes CASSPTGNYGYTF.

This chain joins TRBV9 and TRBJ2-1; 7 bases agree with TRBD2. CDR1 SGDLS and CDR2 YYNGEE come from the germline V gene. With V trimmed by 0 bases and J by 1 base, 1 base remained unmatched. The CDR3 contains 15 residues. The CDR3 sequence: CASSVGGRSYNEQFF. The CDR3, as DNA: TGTGCCAGCAGCGTAGGCGGGAGATCCTACAATGAGCAGTTCTTC.